This T cell receptor beta chain derives from a study of blood T cell repertoires in COVID-19. Study-wide context: Sites in the United States, Italy and Spain provided acute and convalescent COVID-19 samples. Sources were T cells, B-cell-depleted T cells, or PBMCs; the material itself was cDNA or gDNA.

Per the original methods: Estimates of nucleated cell counts were drawn from the amplification of reference gene primers. TCRdb's copy holds only in-frame clones and misses some; the assay was immunoSEQ multiplex PCR. The V and J calls and clone size were taken over from that table, and D and trimming were inferred from the DNA. The table shows 84,000 or so clones, with roughly three quarters occurring only once. V was trimmed by 5 bases and J by 0 bases, leaving 11 bases between them. The CDR3 contains 15 residues. In germline, CDR1 is SGHVS, CDR2 FNYEAQ. This clone was found a few times. The gene calls are TRBV7-6 and TRBJ2-1; D gene ambiguous. This sequence was found in a man between 65 and 80 years old with acute or convalescent COVID-19. Sequencing input: peripheral blood. The CDR3 DNA sequence: TGTGCCAGCAGCACCGAGGTGAGCTCCTACAATGAGCAGTTCTTC. Translating it yields CASSTEVSSYNEQFF.